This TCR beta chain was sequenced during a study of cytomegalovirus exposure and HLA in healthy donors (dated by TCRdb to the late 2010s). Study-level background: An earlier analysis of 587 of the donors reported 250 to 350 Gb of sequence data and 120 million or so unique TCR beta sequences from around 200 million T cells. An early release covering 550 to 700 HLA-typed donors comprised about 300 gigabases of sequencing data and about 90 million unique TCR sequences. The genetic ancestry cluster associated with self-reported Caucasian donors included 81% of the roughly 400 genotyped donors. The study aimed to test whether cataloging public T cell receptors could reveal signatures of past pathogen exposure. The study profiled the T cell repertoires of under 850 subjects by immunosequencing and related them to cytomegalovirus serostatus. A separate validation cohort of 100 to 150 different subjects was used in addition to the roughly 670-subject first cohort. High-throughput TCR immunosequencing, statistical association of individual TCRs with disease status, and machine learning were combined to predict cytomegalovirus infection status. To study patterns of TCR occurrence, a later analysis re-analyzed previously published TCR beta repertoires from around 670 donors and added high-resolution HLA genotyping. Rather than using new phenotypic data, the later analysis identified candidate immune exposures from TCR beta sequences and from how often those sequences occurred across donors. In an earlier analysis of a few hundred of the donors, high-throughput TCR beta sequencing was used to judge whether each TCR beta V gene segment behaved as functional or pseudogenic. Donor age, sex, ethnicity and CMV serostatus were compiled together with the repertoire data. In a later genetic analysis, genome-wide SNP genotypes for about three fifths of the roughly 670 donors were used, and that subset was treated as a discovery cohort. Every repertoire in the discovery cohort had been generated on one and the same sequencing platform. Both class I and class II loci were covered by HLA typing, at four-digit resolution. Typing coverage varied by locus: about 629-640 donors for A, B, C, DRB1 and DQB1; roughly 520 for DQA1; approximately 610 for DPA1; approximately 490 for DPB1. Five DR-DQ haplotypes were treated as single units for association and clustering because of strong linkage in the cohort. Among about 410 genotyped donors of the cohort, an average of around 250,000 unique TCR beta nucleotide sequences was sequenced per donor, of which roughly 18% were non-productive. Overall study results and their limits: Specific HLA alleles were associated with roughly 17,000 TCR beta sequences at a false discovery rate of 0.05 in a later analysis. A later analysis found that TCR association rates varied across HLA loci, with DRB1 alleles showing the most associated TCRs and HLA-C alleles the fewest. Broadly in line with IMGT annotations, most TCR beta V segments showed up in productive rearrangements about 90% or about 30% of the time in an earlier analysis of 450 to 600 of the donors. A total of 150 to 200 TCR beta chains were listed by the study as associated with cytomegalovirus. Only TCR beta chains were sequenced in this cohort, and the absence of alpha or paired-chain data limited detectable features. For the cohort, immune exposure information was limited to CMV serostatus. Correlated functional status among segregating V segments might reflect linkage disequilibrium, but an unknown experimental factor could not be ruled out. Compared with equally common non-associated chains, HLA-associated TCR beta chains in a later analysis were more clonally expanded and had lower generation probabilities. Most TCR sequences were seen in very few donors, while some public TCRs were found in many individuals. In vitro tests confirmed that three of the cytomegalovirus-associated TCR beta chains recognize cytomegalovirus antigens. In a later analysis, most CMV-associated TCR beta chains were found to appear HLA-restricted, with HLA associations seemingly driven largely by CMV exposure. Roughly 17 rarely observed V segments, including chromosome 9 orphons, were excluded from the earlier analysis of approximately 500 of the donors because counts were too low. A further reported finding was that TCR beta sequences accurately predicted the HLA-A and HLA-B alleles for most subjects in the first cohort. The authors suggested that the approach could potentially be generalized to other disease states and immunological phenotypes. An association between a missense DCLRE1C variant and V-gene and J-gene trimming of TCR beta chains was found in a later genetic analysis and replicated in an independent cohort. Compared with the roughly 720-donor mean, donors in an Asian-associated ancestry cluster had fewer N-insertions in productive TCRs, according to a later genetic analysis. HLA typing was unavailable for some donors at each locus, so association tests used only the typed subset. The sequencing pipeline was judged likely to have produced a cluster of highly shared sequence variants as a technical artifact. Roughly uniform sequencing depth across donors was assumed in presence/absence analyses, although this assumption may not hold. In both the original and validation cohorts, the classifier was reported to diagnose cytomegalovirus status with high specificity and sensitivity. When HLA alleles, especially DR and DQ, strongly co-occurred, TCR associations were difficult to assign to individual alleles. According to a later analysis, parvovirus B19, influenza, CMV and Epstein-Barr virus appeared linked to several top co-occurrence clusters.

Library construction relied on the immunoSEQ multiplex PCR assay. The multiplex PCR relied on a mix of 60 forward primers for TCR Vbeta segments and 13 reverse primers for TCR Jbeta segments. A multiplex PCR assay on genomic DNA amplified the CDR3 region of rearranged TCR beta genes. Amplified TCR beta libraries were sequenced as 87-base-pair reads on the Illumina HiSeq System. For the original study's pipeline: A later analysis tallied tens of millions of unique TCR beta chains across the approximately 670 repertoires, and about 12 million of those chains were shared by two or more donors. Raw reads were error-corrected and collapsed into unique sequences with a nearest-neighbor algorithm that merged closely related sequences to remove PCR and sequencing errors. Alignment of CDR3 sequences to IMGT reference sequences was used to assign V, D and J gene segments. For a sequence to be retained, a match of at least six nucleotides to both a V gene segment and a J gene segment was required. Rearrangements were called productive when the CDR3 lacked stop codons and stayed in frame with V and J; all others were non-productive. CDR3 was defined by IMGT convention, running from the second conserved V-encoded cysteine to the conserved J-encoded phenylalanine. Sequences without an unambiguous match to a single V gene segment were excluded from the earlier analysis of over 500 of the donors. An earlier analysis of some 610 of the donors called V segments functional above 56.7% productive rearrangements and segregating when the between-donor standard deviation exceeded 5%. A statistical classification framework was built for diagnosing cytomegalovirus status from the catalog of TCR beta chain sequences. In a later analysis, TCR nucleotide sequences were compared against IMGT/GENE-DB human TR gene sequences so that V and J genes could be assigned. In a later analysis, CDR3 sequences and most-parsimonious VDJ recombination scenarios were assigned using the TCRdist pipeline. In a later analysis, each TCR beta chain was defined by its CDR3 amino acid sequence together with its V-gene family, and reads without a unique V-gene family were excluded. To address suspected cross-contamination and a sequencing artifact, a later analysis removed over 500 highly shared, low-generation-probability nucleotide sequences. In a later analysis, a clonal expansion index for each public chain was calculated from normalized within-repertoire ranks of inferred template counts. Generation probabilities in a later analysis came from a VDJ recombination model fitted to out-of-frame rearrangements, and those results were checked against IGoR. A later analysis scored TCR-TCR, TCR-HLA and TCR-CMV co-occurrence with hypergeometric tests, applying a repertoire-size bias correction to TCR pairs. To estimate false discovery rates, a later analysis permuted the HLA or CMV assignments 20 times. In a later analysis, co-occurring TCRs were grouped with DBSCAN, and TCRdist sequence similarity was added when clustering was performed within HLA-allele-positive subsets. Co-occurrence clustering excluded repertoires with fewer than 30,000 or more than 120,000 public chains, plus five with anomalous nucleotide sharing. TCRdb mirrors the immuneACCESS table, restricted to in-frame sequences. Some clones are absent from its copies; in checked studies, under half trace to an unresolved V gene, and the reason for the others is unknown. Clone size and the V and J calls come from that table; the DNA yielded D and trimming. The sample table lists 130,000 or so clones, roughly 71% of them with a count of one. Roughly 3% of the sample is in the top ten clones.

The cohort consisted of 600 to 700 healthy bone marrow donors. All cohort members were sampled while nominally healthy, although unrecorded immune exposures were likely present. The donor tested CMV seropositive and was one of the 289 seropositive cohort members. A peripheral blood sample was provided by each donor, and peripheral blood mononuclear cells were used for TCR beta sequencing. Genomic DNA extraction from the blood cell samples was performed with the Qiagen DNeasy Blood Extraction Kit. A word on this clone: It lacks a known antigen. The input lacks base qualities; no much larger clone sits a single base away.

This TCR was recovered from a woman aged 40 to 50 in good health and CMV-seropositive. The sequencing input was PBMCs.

The CDR3 region reads CAVPGGARNNQPQHF. The DNA reads as follows: TGTGCCGTACCAGGAGGGGCGCGGAATAATCAGCCCCAGCATTTT. Here the chain combines TRBV6-1 and TRBJ1-5; the D gene is perhaps TRBD1, on 5 matching bases. CDR1 and CDR2, per the germline V gene, are MNHNS and SASEGT. V and J lose 11 bases and 4 bases, and a span of 21 bases separates them. Its CDR3 holds 15 amino acids, cysteine through phenylalanine. Only the CDR3 DNA stays, 45 bases, in frame from base 1.